This T cell receptor (beta chain) was profiled in a study of cytomegalovirus exposure and HLA in healthy donors. Study findings and constraints: For most TCR sequences rarity was the rule, although some public TCRs occurred in many donors. Per a later analysis, under 20,000 TCR beta sequences showed association with HLA alleles at 0.05 false discovery rate. The study recorded more than 150 TCR beta chains that were cytomegalovirus-associated.

This clone has just a few counts. The antigen remains undetermined. PCR amplification relied on 60 Vbeta primers (plus 13 Jbeta primers). Using immunoSEQ multiplex PCR, the repertoire was profiled, and TCRdb retains in-frame clones only, with some absent. The sample has some 160,000 clones, around three quarters seen once. Germline CDR1 is SEHNR and CDR2 is FQNEAQ (reference sequence). The CDR3 totals 13 residues. Trimming left V 2 bases short and J 4 bases short, with 9 bases between. The sample taken for sequencing was PBMCs. This sequence was found in a man in his forties in good health and CMV-seronegative. The chain uses TRBV7-9 and TRBJ2-7; no firm D call. The CDR3 sequence: CASSLHPIYEQYF. The CDR3 DNA reads as TGTGCCAGCAGCTTACACCCTATTTACGAGCAGTACTTC.